Listed here are 29 T cell receptor beta chains from one sample, sequenced in a study of T cell responses to AZD1222 COVID-19 vaccine. Only in-frame clones appear in the TCRdb table, and some are missing; sequencing was by immunoSEQ multiplex PCR. The sample has over 150,000 clones, around 87% seen once. This specimen was peripheral blood, taken on day 0 of AZD1222 vaccination. The receptors here all came from an adult in good health.

The gene calls are TRBV19 and TRBJ2-1; D may be TRBD2 (7 bases). V gave up 2 bases and J gave up 7 bases, with 18 bases separating them. CDR1 is LNHDA, CDR2 SQIVND, per germline (reference sequence). The CDR3 is made up of 16 amino acids. The CDR3 spells CASSITGGRVGNEQFF. CDR3 nucleotide sequence: TGTGCCAGTAGTATAACGGGGGGCCGGGTAGGTAATGAGCAGTTCTTC.

The gene calls are TRBV11-3 and TRBJ2-1; 14 positions agree with TRBD2. V trimming: 3 bases; J trimming: 2 bases; junction bases outside the gene matches: 0. The CDR3 loop spans 16 amino acids. The germline gives CDR1 SGHNT, CDR2 YENEEA. The CDR3 sequence: CASSLTSGRAYNEQFF. The CDR3 DNA reads TGTGCCAGCAGCTTGACTAGCGGGAGGGCCTACAATGAGCAGTTCTTC. Filled out from reference TRBV11-3 and TRBJ2-1, the complete variable domain reads EAGVVQSPRYKIIEKKQPVAFWCNPISGHNTLYWYLQNLGQGPELLIRYENEEAVDDSQLPKDRFSAERLKGVDSTLKIQPAELGDSAVYLCASSLTSGRAYNEQFFGPGTRLTVL.

Only one count was recorded for this clone. V and J are TRBV7-7 and TRBJ2-7; D remains unclear. There are 15 residues in the CDR3. CDR1 is SSHAT and CDR2 is FNYEAQ in the germline V gene (reference sequence). Trimming took 2 bases from V and 3 from J, leaving 14 bases between them. The CDR3 loop reads CASSLRLGGNYEQYF. The DNA of the CDR3 is TGTGCCAGCAGCTTACGTCTGGGCGGAAACTACGAGCAGTACTTC.

CDR3 DNA sequence: TGTGCCAGCAGTTACTCAGCCGGATACGAGCAGTACTTC. Amino acids: CASSYSAGYEQYF. This chain joins TRBV6-5 and TRBJ2-7; D not certain. The V end lost 0 bases, the J end lost 4 bases, and 7 bases lay between the germline ends. The germline V gene has CDR1 MNHEY and CDR2 SVGAGI. The CDR3 length is 13 residues.

The rearrangement joins TRBV7-9 to TRBJ1-5, with TRBD1 as a possible D gene (6 bases). Germline lookup yields CDR1 SEHNR and CDR2 FQNEAQ (reference sequence). Trimming shortened V by 4 bases and J by 8 bases, and 18 bases separated the two germline ends. The CDR3 contains 15 residues. In DNA form, the CDR3 reads TGTGCCAGCAGCTCGGGACACGCGGACGGGGAGCCCCAGCATTTT. Residues: CASSSGHADGEPQHF.

V gene TRBV29-1 combines with J gene TRBJ1-3; 10 bases agree with TRBD1. CDR1 SQVTM and CDR2 ANQGSEA come from the germline V gene. CDR3 length: 14 residues. With V trimmed by 4 bases and J by 4 bases, 4 bases remained unmatched. CDR3 nucleotide sequence: TGCAGCGTTGGGACAGGGGGAGTCGGAAACACCATATATTTT. Amino acid sequence: CSVGTGGVGNTIYF.

This clone occurred once. V usage is TRBV28 and J usage is TRBJ2-3, with TRBD2 as a possible D gene (6 bases). Germline V lookup: CDR1 MDHEN, CDR2 SYDVKM. This CDR3 spans 14 amino acids. V gave up 5 bases and J gave up 6 bases, with 15 bases separating them. The CDR3 spells CASSLGDSPDTQYF. In DNA, the CDR3 is TGTGCCAGCAGTCTTGGGGACTCGCCGGATACGCAGTATTTT.

This chain uses TRBV24-1 with TRBJ2-7; D may be TRBD1 (5 bases). The CDR3 runs 13 residues. Germline assignment: CDR1 KGHDR and CDR2 SFDVKD. The V and J ends lost 7 bases and 0 bases respectively, with 9 bases between them. The CDR3 DNA reads as TGTGCCACCAGAGCAGACAGCTCCTACGAGCAGTACTTC. Its translation: CATRADSSYEQYF.

This clone was observed once. This chain joins TRBV3-1 (or the pseudogene TRBV3-2) and TRBJ1-4; no reliable D call. Trimming left V 2 bases short and J 8 bases short, with 12 bases between. The CDR3 has 14 amino acids. CDR1 and CDR2 (germline): LGHDT, YNNKEL (reference sequence). The CDR3 nucleotides are TGTGCCAGCAGCCAAACTCTCTTAGGGGAAAAACTGTTTTTT. Its translation is CASSQTLLGEKLFF.

The chain uses TRBV9 and TRBJ2-1; tentatively, D is TRBD2 (6 bases). The CDR3 is 15 residues long. V lost 2 bases to trimming and J lost 2 bases, with 11 bases between them. CDR1 and CDR2 (germline): SGDLS, YYNGEE. This CDR3 reads CASSVLAKAYNEQFF. CDR3 DNA sequence: TGTGCCAGCAGCGTTCTAGCGAAGGCCTACAATGAGCAGTTCTTC.

The genes are TRBV5-1 and TRBJ1-5; D uncertain. V was cut by 4 bases and J by 7 bases, with 15 bases left in between. CDR1 and CDR2 from the germline V gene are SGHRS and YFSETQ. The CDR3 extends over 14 amino acids. CDR3 region: CASSPEGVGQPQHF. The CDR3 nucleotides read TGCGCCAGCAGCCCGGAAGGTGTAGGGCAGCCCCAGCATTTT.

The chain carries TRBV16 and TRBJ2-7; D tentatively reads TRBD1 or TRBD2 (5 bases each). The germline gives CDR1 KGHSY, CDR2 FQNENV. V was pared by 2 bases and J by 5 bases, with 16 bases between. The CDR3 is 15 residues long. This CDR3 reads CASSQRGRWNNEQYF. The CDR3 nucleotides read TGTGCCAGCAGCCAACGGGGCAGATGGAACAACGAGCAGTACTTC.

The chain is built from TRBV6-5 and TRBJ2-7; maybe TRBD1 (5 bases). V was shortened by 4 bases and J by 1 base, with 8 bases between the two germline ends. Germline CDR1 reads MNHEY; CDR2 reads SVGAGI. The CDR3 has 13 amino acids. CDR3 bases: TGTGCCAGCAGTTCGACAGATTCCTACGAGCAGTACTTC. Translation: CASSSTDSYEQYF.

The chain couples TRBV19 to TRBJ2-7, with TRBD1 identical over 11 bases. Germline values: CDR1 LNHDA, CDR2 SQIVND (reference sequence). J gave up 1 base and V 6 bases, and 5 bases lay outside the gene matches. The CDR3 contains 15 residues. The CDR3 DNA reads TGTGCCAGTAGGGGACAGGGGGAGATATCCTACGAGCAGTACTTC. Its protein product is CASRGQGEISYEQYF.

The chain combines TRBV6-5 with TRBJ2-2; 7 bases map to TRBD1. Germline V lookup: CDR1 MNHEY, CDR2 SVGAGI. Trimming took 6 bases from V and 2 from J; bases not matched to a gene: 6. The CDR3 runs 15 residues. The CDR3 spells CASRRGTENTGELFF. CDR3 in DNA: TGTGCCAGCAGGAGGGGGACAGAAAACACCGGGGAGCTGTTTTTT.

Written as DNA, the CDR3 is TGTGCCAGCAGCTTAGTGGCAGGGGCTACCCTCCACTTT. Residues: CASSLVAGATLHF. The chain joins TRBV7-9 to TRBJ1-6; TRBD1 might be the D (6 bases). V was clipped by 1 base and J by 14 bases, with 12 bases between them. The CDR3 is made up of 13 amino acids. CDR1 and CDR2 from the germline V gene are SEHNR and FQNEAQ (reference sequence).

The chain combines TRBV5-1 with TRBJ2-3; D unclear. CDR1 is SGHRS and CDR2 is YFSETQ in the germline V gene. This CDR3 spans 17 amino acids. V shed 2 bases and J shed 2 bases, with 18 bases lying between them. In DNA form, the CDR3 reads TGCGCCAGCAGCTTTCGAAGGTCTTCGTCCCCCACAGATACGCAGTATTTT. Amino acids: CASSFRRSSSPTDTQYF.

The genes are TRBV20-1 and TRBJ2-1; no definite D call. The CDR3 totals 11 residues. CDR1 and CDR2 from the germline V gene are DFQATT and SNEGSKA (reference sequence). Trimming took 5 bases from V and 7 from J, leaving 9 bases between them. This CDR3 reads CSAPGHNEQFF. In nucleotides, the CDR3 is TGCAGTGCTCCCGGCCATAATGAGCAGTTCTTC.

The gene calls are TRBV29-1 and TRBJ2-1; possible D gene TRBD2, 6 bases. Trimming shortened V by 3 bases and J by 10 bases, and 22 bases separated the two germline ends. The CDR3 totals 15 residues. Per the germline V gene, CDR1 is SQVTM and CDR2 is ANQGSEA. CDR3 sequence (DNA): TGCAGCGTTGAGAGAGGGACGGAGGGAGGACGGGAGCAGTTCTTC. This translates into CSVERGTEGGREQFF.

The genes are TRBV15 and TRBJ2-3, with 14 bases aligning to TRBD2. The CDR3 covers 18 residues. V lost 3 bases to trimming and J lost 5 bases; unmatched junction nucleotides: 10. Germline values: CDR1 LNHNV, CDR2 YYDKDF (reference sequence). The CDR3 DNA reads as TGTGCCACCAGCAGCCCCGGGACTAGCGGGGGACTGGGAGATACGCAGTATTTT. It specifies CATSSPGTSGGLGDTQYF.

The chain links TRBV28 to TRBJ2-1; the match to TRBD1 covers 7 bases. Germline CDR1 MDHEN, CDR2 SYDVKM. After removal of 1 base from V and 0 bases from J, the junction contained 6 bases not matched to a gene. The CDR3 covers 17 residues. As DNA, the CDR3 is TGTGCCAGCAGTTTATACCGACAGGGAATCTCCTACAATGAGCAGTTCTTC. This sequence encodes CASSLYRQGISYNEQFF.

The chain has TRBV19 and TRBJ2-3; no firm D call. The CDR3 contains 12 residues. Germline assignment: CDR1 LNHDA and CDR2 SQIVND (reference sequence). Trimming removed 5 bases from V and 5 bases from J, with 8 bases in between. This CDR3 reads CASSPRRDTQYF. Here the CDR3 DNA reads TGTGCCAGTAGTCCACGGAGAGATACGCAGTATTTT.

V usage is TRBV7-9 and J usage is TRBJ2-7; 8 nucleotides match TRBD2. The germline V gene encodes CDR1 SEHNR and CDR2 FQNEAQ (reference sequence). With V trimmed by 5 bases and J by 4 bases, 10 bases remained unmatched. CDR3 length: 15 amino acids. The CDR3 region has the DNA TGTGCCAGCAGCCCCCCCGCGGGGGGCTCTTACGAGCAGTACTTC. As protein: CASSPPAGGSYEQYF.

This clone has just a few counts. V and J are TRBV5-1 and TRBJ2-7; D not resolved. The V gene's germline CDR1 is SGHRS and CDR2 YFSETQ. This CDR3 spans 14 amino acids. The V end lost 1 base, the J end lost 3 bases, and 11 bases lay between the germline ends. As DNA, the CDR3 is TGCGCCAGCAGCTTGCAAGGGCTAGACTACGAGCAGTACTTC. It translates to CASSLQGLDYEQYF.

This rearrangement joins TRBV15 to TRBJ2-3; no clear D. Trimming stripped 0 bases from V and 6 bases from J, with 13 bases between. Germline CDR1 is LNHNV and CDR2 is YYDKDF (reference sequence). The CDR3 has 15 amino acids. The CDR3 is CATSRDLAEKDTQYF. The CDR3 DNA reads as TGTGCCACCAGCAGAGATCTGGCAGAAAAGGATACGCAGTATTTT.

The chain employs TRBV20-1 and TRBJ2-7, with 8 bases fitting TRBD2. CDR3 size: 12 residues. Germline V gene lookup returns CDR1 DFQATT and CDR2 SNEGSKA (reference sequence). V shed 3 bases, J shed 12 bases, and the junction held 10 bases outside the gene matches. The DNA for the CDR3 is TGCAGTGCTAGTTTCCAAGCGGGAGCGGGGTACTTC. It yields the protein CSASFQAGAGYF.

V usage is TRBV14 and J usage is TRBJ2-5, with TRBD1 identical over 9 bases. The CDR3 spans 20 residues. Germline V lookup: CDR1 SGHDN, CDR2 FVKESK. Losses at the gene ends were 1 base for V and 1 base for J; bases not matched to a gene: 16. DNA for the CDR3: TGTGCCAGCAGCCAAGGGGGACCCCGGACAGGGGAGGTCCGCCAAGAGACCCAGTACTTC. Its translation is CASSQGGPRTGEVRQETQYF.

Details on this clone: This specimen includes other DNA sequences encoding the same CDR3. The rearrangement joins TRBV24-1 to TRBJ2-2; D not certain. From germline, CDR1 is KGHDR and CDR2 SFDVKD. Trimming cost V 5 bases and J 0 bases, with 3 bases left between them. The CDR3 totals 13 residues. The CDR3 coding sequence is TGTGCCACCAGTGGATCGAACACCGGGGAGCTGTTTTTT. It is translated as CATSGSNTGELFF.

The chain couples TRBV6-5 to TRBJ1-2; TRBD1 is a possible D gene (5 bases). This CDR3 contains 13 residues. Trimming pared 6 bases from V and 2 bases from J, leaving 10 bases between. The germline CDR1 and CDR2 sequences are MNHEY and SVGAGI. The CDR3 DNA sequence: TGTGCCAGCAGGAACAGGCTAAACTATGGCTACACCTTC. Translation: CASRNRLNYGYTF.